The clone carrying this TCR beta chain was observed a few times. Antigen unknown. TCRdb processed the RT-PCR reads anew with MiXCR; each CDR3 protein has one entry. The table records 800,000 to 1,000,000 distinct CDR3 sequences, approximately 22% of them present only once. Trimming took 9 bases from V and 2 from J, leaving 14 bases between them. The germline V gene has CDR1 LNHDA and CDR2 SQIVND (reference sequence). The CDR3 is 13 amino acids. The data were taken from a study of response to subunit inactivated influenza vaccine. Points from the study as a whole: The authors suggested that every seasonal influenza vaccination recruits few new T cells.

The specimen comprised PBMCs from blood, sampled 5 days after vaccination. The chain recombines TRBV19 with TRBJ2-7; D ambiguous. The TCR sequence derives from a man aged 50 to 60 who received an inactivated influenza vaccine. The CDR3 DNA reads TGTGCCAGCGGTACGACTGACACCTACGAGCAGTACTTC. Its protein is CASGTTDTYEQYF.